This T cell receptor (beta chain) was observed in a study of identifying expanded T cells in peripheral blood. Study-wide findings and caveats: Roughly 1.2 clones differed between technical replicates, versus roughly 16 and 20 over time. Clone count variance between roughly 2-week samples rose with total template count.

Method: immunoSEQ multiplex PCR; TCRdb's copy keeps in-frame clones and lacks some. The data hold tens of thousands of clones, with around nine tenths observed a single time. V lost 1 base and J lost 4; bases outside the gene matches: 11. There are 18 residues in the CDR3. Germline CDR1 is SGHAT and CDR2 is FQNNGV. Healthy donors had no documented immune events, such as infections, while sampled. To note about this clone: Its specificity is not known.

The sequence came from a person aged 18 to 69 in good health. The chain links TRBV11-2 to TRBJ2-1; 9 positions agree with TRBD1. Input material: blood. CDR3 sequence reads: CASSLGVGGTGKYNEQFF. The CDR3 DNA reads TGTGCCAGCAGCTTAGGAGTGGGTGGGACAGGGAAATACAATGAGCAGTTCTTC.